This TCR beta chain was found in a study of T cell repertoires in ileal Crohn's disease (dated by TCRdb to between 2019 and 2020). With regard to the full study: At the time of surgery, roughly 35% of patients were active smokers, and the median duration of disease was approximately 8 years. A total of about 170 mucosal samples from roughly 60 patients were sequenced, with samples obtained at several locations on the surgical specimen and at postoperative endoscopy. Postoperative therapy was given to about half of the patients, with thiopurines administered to over 10 patients and anti-TNF agents administered to more than 15 patients. The study ran alongside a multicentre cohort designed to identify predictors of early endoscopic recurrence after ileocolonic resection. A prospective multicentre cohort supplied the roughly 59 Crohn's disease patients whose TCR repertoires were analysed. Endoscopic postoperative recurrence was defined by a Rutgeerts score above i0. Every patient underwent surgery because of a complication, which was stricturing disease in around 60% and penetrating disease in roughly 40%.

On this clone itself: This receptor's antigen is unknown. No per-base quality is available; no much larger clone lies one base away.

To be eligible, patients had to be adults with ileal or ileocolonic Crohn's disease and an indication for ileocolonic resection. Whole ileal mucosal biopsies were kept frozen at -80 degrees C prior to DNA extraction. A TRizol-based method was used to extract genomic DNA from the frozen whole biopsies, and the DNA was quantified with a NanoDrop 2000 spectrophotometer. Looking up the germline V gene yields CDR1 SNHLY and CDR2 FYNNEI. The germline ends are 13 bases apart after V is trimmed by 1 base and J by 6 bases. From its cysteine to its phenylalanine, the CDR3 spans 15 amino acids. Here the CDR3 DNA is all that survives: 45 bases in frame from base 1. Points the paper makes about the study in general: Compared with CD4 T cells, sorted CD8 T cells contained more high-frequency clones, which suggests that the mucosal expansions were mostly CD8. Only a subgroup of patients, of unstated size, had their mucosal CD4 and CD8 T cells sorted and sequenced. Compared with non-smokers, patients who were active smokers at surgery showed a significantly higher proportion of clonal expansions (approximately 26% vs 20%, p=0.02). Higher percentages of high-frequency clones at the time of surgery were linked to endoscopic recurrence, and every patient with clonality above 26.8% (18/57) had recurrence.

Roughly 540 nanograms of biopsy DNA per sample were submitted for commercial TCRB immunosequencing. CDR3 regions were amplified from genomic DNA by Adaptive Biotechnology using a two-step, amplification bias-controlled multiplex PCR. The first PCR used primers for every V and J gene segment; the second PCR added barcodes and Illumina adapters. An Illumina instrument was used to sequence the CDR3 libraries. The published analysis was carried out like this. The analysis used both the pipelines supplied by the vendor and custom analysis of the raw data in R/Bioconductor with R version 3.3.0. Clonality, ranging from 0 to 1, was calculated as the inverse of the normalised Shannon entropy of all productive clones. High-frequency clones were defined as the repertoire share of the top 100 clones, retaining only clones passing a 95% confidence test. Repertoire diversity was measured with the Simpson index, and overlap between samples was measured with the Morisita-Horn index. TCRdb retrieved this table from immuneACCESS and kept in-frame rearrangements only. Not all clones are present; in checked studies, unresolved V genes account for under half, and no reason is known for the remainder. V and J calls and clone size are those listed in that table; D and trimming were worked out from the DNA. Counted in this sample were 13,000 or so clones; 87% of them appeared once. Roughly 3.7% of the sample rests with the top ten.

The clonotype comes from an adult with Crohn's disease. The sequenced material came from ileal tissue. In this chain, TRBV2 is recombined with TRBJ1-5; the D segment could be TRBD1, given 5 matching bases. For the CDR3, the sequence is CASSEEGVVGQPQHF. In nucleotide form, the sequence is TGTGCCAGCAGTGAAGAAGGGGTTGTGGGTCAGCCCCAGCATTTT.